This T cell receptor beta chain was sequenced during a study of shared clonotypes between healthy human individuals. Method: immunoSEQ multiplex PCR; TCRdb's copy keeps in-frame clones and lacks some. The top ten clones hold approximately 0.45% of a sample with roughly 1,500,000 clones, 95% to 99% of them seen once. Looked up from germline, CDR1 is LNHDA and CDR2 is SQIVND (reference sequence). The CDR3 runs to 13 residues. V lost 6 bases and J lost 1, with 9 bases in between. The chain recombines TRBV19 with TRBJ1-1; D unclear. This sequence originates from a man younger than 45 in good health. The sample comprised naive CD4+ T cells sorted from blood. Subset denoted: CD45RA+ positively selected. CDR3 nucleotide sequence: TGTGCCAGTAGAAGAACCCAGAACACTGAAGCTTTCTTT. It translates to CASRRTQNTEAFF.